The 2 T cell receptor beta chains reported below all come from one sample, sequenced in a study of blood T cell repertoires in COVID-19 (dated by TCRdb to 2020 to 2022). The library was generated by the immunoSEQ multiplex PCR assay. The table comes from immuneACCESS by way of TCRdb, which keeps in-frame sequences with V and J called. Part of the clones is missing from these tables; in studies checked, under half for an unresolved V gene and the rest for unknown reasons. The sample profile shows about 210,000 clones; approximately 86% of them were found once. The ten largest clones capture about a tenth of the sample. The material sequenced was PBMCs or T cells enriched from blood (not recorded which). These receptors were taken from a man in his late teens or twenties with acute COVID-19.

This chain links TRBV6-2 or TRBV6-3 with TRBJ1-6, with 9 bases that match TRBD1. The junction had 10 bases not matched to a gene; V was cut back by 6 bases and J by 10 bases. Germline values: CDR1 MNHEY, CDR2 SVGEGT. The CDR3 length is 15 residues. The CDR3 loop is CASSGDREGRSPLHF. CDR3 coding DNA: TGTGCCAGCAGCGGGGACAGGGAAGGACGGTCACCCCTCCACTTT.

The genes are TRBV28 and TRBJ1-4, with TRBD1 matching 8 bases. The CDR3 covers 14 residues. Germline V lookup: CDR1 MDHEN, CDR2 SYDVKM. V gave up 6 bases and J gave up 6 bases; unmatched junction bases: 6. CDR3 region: CASSPDRADEKLFF. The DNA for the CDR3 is TGTGCCAGCAGCCCGGACAGGGCGGATGAAAAACTGTTTTTT.